This TCR beta chain was obtained from a study of control samples from healthy donors and cancer patients. Germline V gene lookup returns CDR1 SGHDT and CDR2 YYEEEE. V trimming: 5 bases; J trimming: 9 bases; junction bases outside the gene matches: 8. CDR3 size: 14 residues. Repertoires were generated with immunoSEQ multiplex PCR, while TCRdb's copy carries only in-frame clones and drops some. Among around 110,000 clones listed, 85% to 90% were seen once. The V and J genes are TRBV5-6 and TRBJ1-6; 7 positions match TRBD1. What was sequenced was PBMCs. This sequence was found in a woman aged 45-59 years with colorectal cancer. As DNA, the CDR3 is TGTGCCAGCAGTTCGAGACAGGGTACTTCACCCCTCCACTTT. Protein sequence: CASSSRQGTSPLHF.